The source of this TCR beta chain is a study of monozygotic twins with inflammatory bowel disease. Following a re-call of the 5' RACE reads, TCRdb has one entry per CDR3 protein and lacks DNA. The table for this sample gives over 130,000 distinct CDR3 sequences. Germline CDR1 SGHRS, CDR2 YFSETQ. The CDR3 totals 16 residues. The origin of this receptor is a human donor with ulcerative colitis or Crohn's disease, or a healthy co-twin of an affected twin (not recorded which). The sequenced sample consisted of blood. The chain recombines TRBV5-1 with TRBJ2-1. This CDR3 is CASSLPQGGSYNEQFF.